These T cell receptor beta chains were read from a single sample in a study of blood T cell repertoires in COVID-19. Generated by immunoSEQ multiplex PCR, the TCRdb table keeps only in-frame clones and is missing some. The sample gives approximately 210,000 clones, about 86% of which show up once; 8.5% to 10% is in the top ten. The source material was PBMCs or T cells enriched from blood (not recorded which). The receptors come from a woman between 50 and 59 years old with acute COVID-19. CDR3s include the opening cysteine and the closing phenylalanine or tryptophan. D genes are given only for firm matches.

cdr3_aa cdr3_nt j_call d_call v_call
CASRTQGGVEAFF TGTGCCAGCAGAACTCAGGGGGGAGTAGAGGCTTTCTTT TRBJ1-1 TRBD1 TRBV7-2
CASRASGGAYNEQFF TGTGCCAGCAGGGCTAGCGGGGGGGCCTACAATGAGCAGTTCTTC TRBJ2-1 TRBD2 TRBV2
CASSTGTANYGYTF TGTGCCAGCAGTACCGGGACAGCTAACTATGGCTACACCTTC TRBJ1-2 TRBD1 TRBV6-2/TRBV6-3
CASSLAGGLSTDTQYF TGCGCCAGCAGCTTAGCGGGGGGCCTATCCACAGATACGCAGTATTTT TRBJ2-3 TRBD2 TRBV5-1
CASSSVGFSGNTIYF TGTGCCAGCAGTTCCGTCGGGTTCTCTGGAAACACCATATATTTT TRBJ1-3 . TRBV6-5
CASSLDLFSYEQYF TGTGCCAGCAGCTTAGATCTGTTCTCCTACGAGCAGTACTTC TRBJ2-7 . TRBV11-2
CASSEATVYEQYF TGTGCCAGCAGTGAAGCGACAGTCTACGAGCAGTACTTC TRBJ2-7 . TRBV6-1
CASRPSRGAYQPQHF TGTGCCAGCAGACCGAGTCGGGGGGCTTATCAGCCCCAGCATTTT TRBJ1-5 . TRBV28
CASSDYYEQYF TGTGCCAGCAGTGACTACTACGAGCAGTACTTC TRBJ2-7 . TRBV25-1
CASSLRTGGNNSPLHF TGTGCCAGCAGTTTAAGGACAGGGGGCAATAATTCACCCCTCCACTTT TRBJ1-6 TRBD1 TRBV28
CASSLTTSIGIQYF TGTGCCAGCTCATTAACGACTAGCATAGGCATTCAGTACTTC TRBJ2-4 TRBD2 TRBV18
CASRGATDTQYF TGTGCCAGCAGGGGGGCCACAGATACGCAGTATTTT TRBJ2-3 . TRBV2
CASSPGLIADNEQFF TGTGCCAGCAGCCCGGGGCTAATAGCGGACAATGAGCAGTTCTTC TRBJ2-1 . TRBV7-3
CASSKSEGAQDGYTF TGTGCCAGCAGTAAATCCGAGGGGGCGCAGGATGGCTACACCTTC TRBJ1-2 TRBD1 TRBV2
CASSLTGRGNTEAFF TGTGCCAGCAGCTTAACGGGGAGGGGGAACACTGAAGCTTTCTTT TRBJ1-1 . TRBV11-2
CASSPRGGDTDTQYF TGTGCCAGCAGCCCCAGAGGGGGGGACACAGATACGCAGTATTTT TRBJ2-3 . TRBV7-9